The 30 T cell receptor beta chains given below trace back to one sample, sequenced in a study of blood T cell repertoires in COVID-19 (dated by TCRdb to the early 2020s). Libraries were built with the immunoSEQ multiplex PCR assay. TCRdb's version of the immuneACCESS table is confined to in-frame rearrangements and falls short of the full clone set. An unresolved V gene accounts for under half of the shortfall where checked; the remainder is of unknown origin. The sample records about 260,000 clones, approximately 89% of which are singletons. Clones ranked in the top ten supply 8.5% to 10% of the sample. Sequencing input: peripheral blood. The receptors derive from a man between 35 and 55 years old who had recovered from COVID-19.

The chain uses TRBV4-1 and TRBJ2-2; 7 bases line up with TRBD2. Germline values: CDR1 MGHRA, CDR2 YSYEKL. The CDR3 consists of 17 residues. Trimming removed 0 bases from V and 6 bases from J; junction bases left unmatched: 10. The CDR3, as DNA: TGCGCCAGCAGCCAAGAGAGCGGGGCGGGAGTAGCCGGGGAGCTGTTTTTT. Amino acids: CASSQESGAGVAGELFF.

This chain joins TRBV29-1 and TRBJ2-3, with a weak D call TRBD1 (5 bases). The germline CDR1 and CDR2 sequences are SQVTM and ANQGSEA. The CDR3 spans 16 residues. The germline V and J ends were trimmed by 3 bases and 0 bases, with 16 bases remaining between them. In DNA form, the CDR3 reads TGCAGCGTTGATGGCGGCAGCGCAGGGAGCACAGATACGCAGTATTTT. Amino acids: CSVDGGSAGSTDTQYF.

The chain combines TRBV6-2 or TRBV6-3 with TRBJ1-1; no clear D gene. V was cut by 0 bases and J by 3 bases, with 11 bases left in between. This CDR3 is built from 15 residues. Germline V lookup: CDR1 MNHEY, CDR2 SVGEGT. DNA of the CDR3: TGTGCCAGCAGTTACTCACAGTTAAGTTACACTGAAGCTTTCTTT. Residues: CASSYSQLSYTEAFF.

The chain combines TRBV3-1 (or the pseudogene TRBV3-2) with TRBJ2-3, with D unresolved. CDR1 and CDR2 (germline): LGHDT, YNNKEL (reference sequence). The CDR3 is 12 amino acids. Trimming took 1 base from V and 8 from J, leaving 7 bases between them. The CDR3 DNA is TGTGCCAGCAGCCAAGGTCAGGTTACGCAGTATTTT. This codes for CASSQGQVTQYF.

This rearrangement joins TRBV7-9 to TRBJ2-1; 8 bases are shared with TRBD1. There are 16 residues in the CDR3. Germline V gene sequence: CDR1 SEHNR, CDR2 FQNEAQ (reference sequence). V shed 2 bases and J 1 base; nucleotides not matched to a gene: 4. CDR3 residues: CASSLTGGFSYNEQFF. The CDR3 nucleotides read TGTGCCAGCAGCTTAACAGGGGGTTTTTCCTACAATGAGCAGTTCTTC. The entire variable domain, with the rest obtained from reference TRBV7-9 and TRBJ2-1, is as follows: DTGVSQNPRHKITKRGQNVTFRCDPISEHNRLYWYRQTLGQGPEFLTYFQNEAQLEKSRLLSDRFSAERPKGSFSTLEIQRTEQGDSAMYLCASSLTGGFSYNEQFFGPGTRLTVL.

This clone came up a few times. DNA of the CDR3: TGCGCCAGCACCTCAGGATACTCGTTCAGCCCTTCTGAAGCTTTCTTT. It yields the protein CASTSGYSFSPSEAFF. The chain has TRBV4-1 and TRBJ1-1; no firm D call. Per germline, CDR1 MGHRA and CDR2 YSYEKL. V was clipped by 7 bases and J by 6 bases, with 24 bases between them. CDR3 length: 16 residues.

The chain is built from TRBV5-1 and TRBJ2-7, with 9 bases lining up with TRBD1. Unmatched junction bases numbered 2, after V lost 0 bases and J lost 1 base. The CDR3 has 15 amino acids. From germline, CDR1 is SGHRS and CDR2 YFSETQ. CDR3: CASSLEGTGSYEQYF. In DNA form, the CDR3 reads TGCGCCAGCAGCTTGGAGGGGACAGGGTCCTACGAGCAGTACTTC.

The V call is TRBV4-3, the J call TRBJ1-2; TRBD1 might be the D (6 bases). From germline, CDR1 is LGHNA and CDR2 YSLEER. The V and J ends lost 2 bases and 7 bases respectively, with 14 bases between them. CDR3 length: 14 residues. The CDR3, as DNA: TGCGCCAGCAGCCAAACAGGGTGGAATAGTGGCTACACCTTC. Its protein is CASSQTGWNSGYTF.

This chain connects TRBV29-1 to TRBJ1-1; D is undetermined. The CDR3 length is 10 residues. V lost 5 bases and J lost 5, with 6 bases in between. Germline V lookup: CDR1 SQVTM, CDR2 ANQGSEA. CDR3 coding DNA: TGCAGCGTTCTTTATACTGAAGCTTTCTTT. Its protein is CSVLYTEAFF.

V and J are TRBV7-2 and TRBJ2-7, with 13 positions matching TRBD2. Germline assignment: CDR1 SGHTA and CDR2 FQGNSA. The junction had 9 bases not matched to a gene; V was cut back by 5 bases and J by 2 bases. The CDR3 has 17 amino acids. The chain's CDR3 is CASSMRLAGGPPYEQYF. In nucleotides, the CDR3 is TGTGCCAGCAGCATGAGACTAGCGGGGGGCCCCCCCTACGAGCAGTACTTC.

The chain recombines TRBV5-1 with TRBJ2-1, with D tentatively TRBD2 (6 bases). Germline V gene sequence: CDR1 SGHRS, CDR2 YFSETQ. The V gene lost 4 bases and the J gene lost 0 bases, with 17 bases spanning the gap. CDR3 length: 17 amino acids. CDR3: CASSVPLGGSSYNEQFF. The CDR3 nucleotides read TGCGCCAGCAGCGTCCCCCTTGGGGGGAGCTCCTACAATGAGCAGTTCTTC. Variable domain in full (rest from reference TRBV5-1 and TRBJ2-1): KAGVTQTPRYLIKTRGQQVTLSCSPISGHRSVSWYQQTPGQGLQFLFEYFSETQRNKGNFPGRFSGRQFSNSRSEMNVSTLELGDSALYLCASSVPLGGSSYNEQFFGPGTRLTVL.

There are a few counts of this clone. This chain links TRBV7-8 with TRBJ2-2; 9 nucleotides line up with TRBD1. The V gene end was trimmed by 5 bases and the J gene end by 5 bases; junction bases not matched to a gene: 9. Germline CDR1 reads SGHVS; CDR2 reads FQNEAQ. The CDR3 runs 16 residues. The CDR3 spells CASSQRQGGSTGELFF. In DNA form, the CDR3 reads TGTGCCAGCAGCCAGAGACAGGGGGGTTCAACCGGGGAGCTGTTTTTT.

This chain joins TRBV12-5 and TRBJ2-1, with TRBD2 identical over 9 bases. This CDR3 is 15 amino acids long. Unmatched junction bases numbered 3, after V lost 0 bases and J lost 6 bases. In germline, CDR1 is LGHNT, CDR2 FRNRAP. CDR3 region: CASGLVMGLANEQFF. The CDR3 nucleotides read TGTGCTAGTGGTTTGGTAATGGGACTAGCCAATGAGCAGTTCTTC.

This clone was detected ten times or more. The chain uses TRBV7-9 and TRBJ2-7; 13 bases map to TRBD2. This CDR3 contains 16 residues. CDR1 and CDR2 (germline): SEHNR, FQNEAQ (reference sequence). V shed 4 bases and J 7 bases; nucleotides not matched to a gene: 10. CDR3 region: CASSWGLAGTSAEQYF. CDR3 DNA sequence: TGTGCCAGCAGCTGGGGACTAGCGGGGACCTCCGCGGAGCAGTACTTC.

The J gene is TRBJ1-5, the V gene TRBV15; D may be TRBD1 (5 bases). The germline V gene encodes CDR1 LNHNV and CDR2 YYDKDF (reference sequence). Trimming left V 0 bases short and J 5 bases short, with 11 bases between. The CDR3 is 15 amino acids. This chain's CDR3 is CATSRDLRRDQPQHF. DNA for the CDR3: TGTGCCACCAGCAGAGATCTGCGCAGGGATCAGCCCCAGCATTTT.

CDR3 in DNA: TGTGCCAGCAGCAGAGACAACCTAGATACGCAGTATTTT. This gives the protein CASSRDNLDTQYF. This rearrangement joins TRBV7-2 to TRBJ2-3; D gene unclear. The CDR3 has 13 amino acids. From germline, CDR1 is SGHTA and CDR2 FQGNSA. V was pared by 5 bases and J by 5 bases, with 11 bases between.

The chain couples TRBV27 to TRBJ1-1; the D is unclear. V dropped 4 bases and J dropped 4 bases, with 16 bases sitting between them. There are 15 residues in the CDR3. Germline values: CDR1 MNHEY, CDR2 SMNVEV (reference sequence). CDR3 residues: CASSSFERPGTEAFF. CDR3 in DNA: TGTGCCAGCAGTTCCTTTGAACGACCGGGCACTGAAGCTTTCTTT.

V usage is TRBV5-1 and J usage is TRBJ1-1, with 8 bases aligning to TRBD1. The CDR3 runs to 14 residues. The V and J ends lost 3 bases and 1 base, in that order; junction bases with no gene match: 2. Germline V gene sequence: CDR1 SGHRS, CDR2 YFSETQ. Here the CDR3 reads CASSSGQGNTEAFF. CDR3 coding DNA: TGCGCCAGCAGCTCCGGACAGGGGAACACTGAAGCTTTCTTT.

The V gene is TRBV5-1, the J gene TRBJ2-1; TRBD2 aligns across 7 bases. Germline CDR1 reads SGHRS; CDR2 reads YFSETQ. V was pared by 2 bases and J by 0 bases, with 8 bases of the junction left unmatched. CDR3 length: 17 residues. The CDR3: CASSFRLAASSYNEQFF. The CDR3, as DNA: TGCGCCAGCAGCTTTAGGCTAGCGGCAAGCTCCTACAATGAGCAGTTCTTC.

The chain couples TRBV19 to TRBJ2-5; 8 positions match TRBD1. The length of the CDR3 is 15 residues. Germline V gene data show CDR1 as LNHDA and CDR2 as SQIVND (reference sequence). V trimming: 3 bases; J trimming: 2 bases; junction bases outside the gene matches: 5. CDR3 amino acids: CASSMDRVRQETQYF. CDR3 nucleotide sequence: TGTGCCAGTAGTATGGACAGGGTACGTCAAGAGACCCAGTACTTC.

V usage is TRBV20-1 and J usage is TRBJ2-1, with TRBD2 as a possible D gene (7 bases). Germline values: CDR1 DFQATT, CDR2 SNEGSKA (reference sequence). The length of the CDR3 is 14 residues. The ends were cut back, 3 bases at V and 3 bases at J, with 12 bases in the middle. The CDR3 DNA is TGCAGTGCTAGTCGGGGGGCCGGCTACAATGAGCAGTTCTTC. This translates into CSASRGAGYNEQFF.

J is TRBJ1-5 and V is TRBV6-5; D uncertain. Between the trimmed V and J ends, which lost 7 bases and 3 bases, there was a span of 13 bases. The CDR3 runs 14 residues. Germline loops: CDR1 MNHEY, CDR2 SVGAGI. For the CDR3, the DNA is TGTGCCAGCACCCAACACCAGATCAATCAGCCCCAGCATTTT. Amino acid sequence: CASTQHQINQPQHF.

As DNA, the CDR3 is TGTGCCAGCAGTTATTGGGTCGCGGGGAACTATGGCTACACCTTC. Residues: CASSYWVAGNYGYTF. The chain is built from TRBV6-2 or TRBV6-3 and TRBJ1-2; D unclear. Between the trimmed V and J ends, which lost 3 bases and 2 bases, there was a span of 13 bases. Looked up from germline, CDR1 is MNHEY and CDR2 is SVGEGT. The CDR3 contains 15 residues.

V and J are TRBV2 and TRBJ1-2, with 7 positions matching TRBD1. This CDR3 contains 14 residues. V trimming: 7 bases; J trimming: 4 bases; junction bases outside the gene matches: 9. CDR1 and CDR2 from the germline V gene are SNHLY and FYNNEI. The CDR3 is CASILTGAVYGYTF. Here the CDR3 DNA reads TGTGCCAGCATTCTAACAGGGGCCGTCTATGGCTACACCTTC.

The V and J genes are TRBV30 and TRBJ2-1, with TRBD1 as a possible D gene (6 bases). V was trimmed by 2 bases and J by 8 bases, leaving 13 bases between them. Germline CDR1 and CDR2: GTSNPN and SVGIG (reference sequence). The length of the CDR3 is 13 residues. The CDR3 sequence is CAWSRGSHHEQFF. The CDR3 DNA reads TGTGCCTGGAGTAGGGGGTCCCACCATGAGCAGTTCTTC.

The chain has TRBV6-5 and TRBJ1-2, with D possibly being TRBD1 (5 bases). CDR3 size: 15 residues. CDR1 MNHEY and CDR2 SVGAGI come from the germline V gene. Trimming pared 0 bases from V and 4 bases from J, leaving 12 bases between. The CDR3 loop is CASSYSVGGSYGYTF. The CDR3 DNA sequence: TGTGCCAGCAGTTACTCGGTCGGGGGGAGCTATGGCTACACCTTC.

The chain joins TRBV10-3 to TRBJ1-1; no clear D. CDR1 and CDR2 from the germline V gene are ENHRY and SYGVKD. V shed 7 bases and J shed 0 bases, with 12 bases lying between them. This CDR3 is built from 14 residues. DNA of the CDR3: TGTGCCATCACCCTAGACGGTTTGAACACTGAAGCTTTCTTT. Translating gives CAITLDGLNTEAFF.

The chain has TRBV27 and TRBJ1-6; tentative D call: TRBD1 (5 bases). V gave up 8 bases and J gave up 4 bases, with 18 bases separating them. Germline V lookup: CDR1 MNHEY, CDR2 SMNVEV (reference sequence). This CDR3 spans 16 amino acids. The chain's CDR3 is CASSGGGNSYNSPLHF. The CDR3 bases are TGTGCCAGCTCTGGGGGGGGAAATAGTTATAATTCACCCCTCCACTTT.

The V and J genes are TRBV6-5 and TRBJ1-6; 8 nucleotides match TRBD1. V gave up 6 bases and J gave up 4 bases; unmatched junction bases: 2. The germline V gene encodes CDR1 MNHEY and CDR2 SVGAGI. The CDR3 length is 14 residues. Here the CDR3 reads CASRRQGYNSPLHF. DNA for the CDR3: TGTGCCAGCAGGAGACAGGGGTATAATTCACCCCTCCACTTT.

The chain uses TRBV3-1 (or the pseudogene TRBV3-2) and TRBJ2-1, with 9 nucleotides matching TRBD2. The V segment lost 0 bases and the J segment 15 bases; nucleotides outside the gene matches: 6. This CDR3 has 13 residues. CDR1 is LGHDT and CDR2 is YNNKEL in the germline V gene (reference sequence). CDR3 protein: CASSQDGRGGRFF. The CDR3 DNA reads TGTGCCAGCAGCCAAGACGGGCGGGGGGGCCGGTTCTTC.